This T cell receptor beta chain was sequenced during a study of blood T cell repertoires in COVID-19. Study overall: Acute and convalescent COVID-19 samples came from the United States, Italy and Spain.

In the authors' methods: Reference gene primer amplification gave estimated nucleated cell counts. Data came from immunoSEQ multiplex PCR; TCRdb stores just in-frame clones and leaves some out. The V and J calls and clone size are taken from that table; D and trimming were inferred from the DNA. This sample yields about 210,000 clones, of which around 80% are seen a single time; more than 10% belongs to the top ten. Per the germline V gene, CDR1 is KGHSH and CDR2 is LQKENI. The CDR3 is 14 residues long. The J segment lost 3 bases and the V segment lost 6 bases, leaving 5 bases of the junction unmatched.

Sequencing used peripheral blood. The receptor was isolated from a middle-aged woman with acute or convalescent COVID-19. The chain employs TRBV18 and TRBJ2-7; 10 nucleotides agree with TRBD1. CDR3 sequence: CASSRDRGDYEQYF. Here the CDR3 DNA reads TGTGCCAGCTCGCGGGACAGGGGTGACTACGAGCAGTACTTC.